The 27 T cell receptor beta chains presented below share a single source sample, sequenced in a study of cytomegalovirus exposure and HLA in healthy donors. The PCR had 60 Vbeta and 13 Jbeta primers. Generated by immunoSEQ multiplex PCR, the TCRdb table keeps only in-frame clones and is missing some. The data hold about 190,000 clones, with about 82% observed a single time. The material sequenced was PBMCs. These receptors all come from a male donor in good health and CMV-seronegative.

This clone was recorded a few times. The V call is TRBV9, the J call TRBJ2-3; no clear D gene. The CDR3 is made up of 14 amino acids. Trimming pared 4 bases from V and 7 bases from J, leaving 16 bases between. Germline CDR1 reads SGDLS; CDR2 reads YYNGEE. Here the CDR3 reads CASSPTPNGYTQYF. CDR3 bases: TGTGCCAGCAGCCCAACCCCCAACGGGTATACGCAGTATTTT.

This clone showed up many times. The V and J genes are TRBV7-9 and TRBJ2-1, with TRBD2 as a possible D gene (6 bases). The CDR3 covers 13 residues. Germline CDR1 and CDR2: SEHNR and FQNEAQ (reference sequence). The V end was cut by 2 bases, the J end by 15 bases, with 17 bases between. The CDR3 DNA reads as TGTGCCAGCAGCTTAACAGGCCCGGGGGAGTGGTTCTTC. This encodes CASSLTGPGEWFF.

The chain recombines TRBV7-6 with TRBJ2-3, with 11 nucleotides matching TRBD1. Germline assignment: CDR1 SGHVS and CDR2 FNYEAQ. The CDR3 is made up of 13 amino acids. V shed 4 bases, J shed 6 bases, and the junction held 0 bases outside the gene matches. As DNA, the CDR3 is TGTGCCAGCAGCTGGACAGGGGGCGATACGCAGTATTTT. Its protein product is CASSWTGGDTQYF.

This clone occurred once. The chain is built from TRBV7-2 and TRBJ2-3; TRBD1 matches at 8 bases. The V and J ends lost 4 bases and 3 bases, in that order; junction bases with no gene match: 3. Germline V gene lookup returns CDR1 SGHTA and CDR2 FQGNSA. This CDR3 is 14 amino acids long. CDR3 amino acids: CASSSRTGTDTQYF. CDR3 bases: TGTGCCAGCAGCTCTCGGACAGGGACAGATACGCAGTATTTT.

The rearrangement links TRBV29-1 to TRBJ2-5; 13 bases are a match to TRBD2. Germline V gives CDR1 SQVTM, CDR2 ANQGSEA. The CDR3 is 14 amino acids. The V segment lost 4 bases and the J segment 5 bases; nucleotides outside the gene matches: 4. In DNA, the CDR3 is TGCAGCGTTGGGACTAGCGGGAGTCGGGAGACCCAGTACTTC. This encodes CSVGTSGSRETQYF.

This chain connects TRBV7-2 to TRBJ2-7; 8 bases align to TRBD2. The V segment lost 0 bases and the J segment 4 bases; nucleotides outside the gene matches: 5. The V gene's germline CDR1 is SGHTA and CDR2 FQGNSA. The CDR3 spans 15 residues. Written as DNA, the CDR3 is TGTGCCAGCAGCTTAGCGCGGGGGGCGTTGTACGAGCAGTACTTC. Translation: CASSLARGALYEQYF.

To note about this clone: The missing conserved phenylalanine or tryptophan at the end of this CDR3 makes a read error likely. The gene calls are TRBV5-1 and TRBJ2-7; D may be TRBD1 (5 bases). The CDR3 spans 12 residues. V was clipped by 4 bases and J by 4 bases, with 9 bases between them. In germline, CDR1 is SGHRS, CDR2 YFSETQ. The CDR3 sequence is CASSKDNYEQYL. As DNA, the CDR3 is TGCGCCAGCAGCAAGGACAATTACGAGCAGTACCTC.

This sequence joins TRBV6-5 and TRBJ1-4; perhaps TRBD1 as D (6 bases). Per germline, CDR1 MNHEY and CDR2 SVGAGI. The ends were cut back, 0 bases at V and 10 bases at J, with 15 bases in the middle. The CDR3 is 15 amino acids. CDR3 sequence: CASSYSGQGRVKLFF. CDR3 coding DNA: TGTGCCAGCAGTTACTCCGGGCAGGGGAGGGTAAAACTGTTTTTT.

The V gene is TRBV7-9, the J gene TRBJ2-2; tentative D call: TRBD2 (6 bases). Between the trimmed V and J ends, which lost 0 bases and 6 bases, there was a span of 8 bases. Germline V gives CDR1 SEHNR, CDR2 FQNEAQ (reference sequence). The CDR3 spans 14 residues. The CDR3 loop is CASSLAGGAGELFF. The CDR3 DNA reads TGTGCCAGCAGCTTAGCCGGCGGGGCCGGGGAGCTGTTTTTT.

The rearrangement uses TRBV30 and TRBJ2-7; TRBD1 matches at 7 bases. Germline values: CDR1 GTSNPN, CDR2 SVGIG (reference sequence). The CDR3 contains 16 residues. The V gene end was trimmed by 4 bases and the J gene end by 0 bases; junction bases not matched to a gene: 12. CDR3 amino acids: CAWTPLDRSSSYEQYF. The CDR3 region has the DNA TGTGCCTGGACCCCGTTGGACAGGTCGAGCTCCTACGAGCAGTACTTC.

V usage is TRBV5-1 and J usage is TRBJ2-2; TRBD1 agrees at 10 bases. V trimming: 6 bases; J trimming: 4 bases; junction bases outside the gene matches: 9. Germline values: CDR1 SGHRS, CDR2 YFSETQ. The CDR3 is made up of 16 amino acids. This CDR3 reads CASTPDRGAFTGELFF. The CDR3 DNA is TGCGCCAGCACCCCGGACAGGGGGGCGTTCACCGGGGAGCTGTTTTTT.

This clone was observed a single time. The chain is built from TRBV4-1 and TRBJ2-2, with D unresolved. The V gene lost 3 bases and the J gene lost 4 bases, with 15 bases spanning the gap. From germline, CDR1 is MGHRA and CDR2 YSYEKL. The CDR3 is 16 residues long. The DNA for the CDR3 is TGCGCCAGCAGCCACCCGGCGGAGAGTATCACCGGGGAGCTGTTTTTT. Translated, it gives CASSHPAESITGELFF.

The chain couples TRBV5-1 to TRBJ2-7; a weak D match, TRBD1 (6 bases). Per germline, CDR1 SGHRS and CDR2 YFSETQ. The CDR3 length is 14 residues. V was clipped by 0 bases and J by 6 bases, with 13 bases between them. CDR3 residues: CASSLDQGTGEQYF. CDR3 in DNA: TGCGCCAGCAGCTTGGACCAGGGGACGGGCGAGCAGTACTTC.

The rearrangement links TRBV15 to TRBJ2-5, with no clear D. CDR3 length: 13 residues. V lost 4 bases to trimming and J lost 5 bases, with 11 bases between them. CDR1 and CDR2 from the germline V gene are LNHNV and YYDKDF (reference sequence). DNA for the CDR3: TGTGCCACCAGCACTGGGCTTTCGGAGACCCAGTACTTC. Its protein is CATSTGLSETQYF.

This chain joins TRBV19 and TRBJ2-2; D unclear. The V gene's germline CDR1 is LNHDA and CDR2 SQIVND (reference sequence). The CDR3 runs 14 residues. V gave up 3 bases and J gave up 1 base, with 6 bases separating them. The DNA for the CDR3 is TGTGCCAGTAGTATTCCCAAGAACACCGGGGAGCTGTTTTTT. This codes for CASSIPKNTGELFF.

The CDR3 sequence is CASSFATPSSYEQYF. As DNA, the CDR3 is TGTGCCAGCAGCTTCGCGACTCCGAGCTCCTACGAGCAGTACTTC. The chain is built from TRBV7-8 and TRBJ2-7; no clear D gene. Germline loops: CDR1 SGHVS, CDR2 FQNEAQ. The germline V and J ends were trimmed by 3 bases and 0 bases, with 12 bases remaining between them. The CDR3 is made up of 15 amino acids.

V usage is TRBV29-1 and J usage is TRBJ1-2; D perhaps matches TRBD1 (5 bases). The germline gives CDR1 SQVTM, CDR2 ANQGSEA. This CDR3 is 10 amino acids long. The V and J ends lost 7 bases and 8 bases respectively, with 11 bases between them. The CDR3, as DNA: TGCAGCGCTAGGGGTACAGGCTACACCTTC. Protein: CSARGTGYTF.

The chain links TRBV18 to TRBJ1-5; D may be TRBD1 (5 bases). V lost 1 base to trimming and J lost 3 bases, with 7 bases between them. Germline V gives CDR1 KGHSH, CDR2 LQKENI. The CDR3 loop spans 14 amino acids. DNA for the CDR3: TGTGCCAGCTCACCACGGGGGGACAATCAGCCCCAGCATTTT. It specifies CASSPRGDNQPQHF. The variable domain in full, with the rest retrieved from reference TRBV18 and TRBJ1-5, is NAGVMQNPRHLVRRRGQEARLRCSPMKGHSHVYWYRQLPEEGLKFMVYLQKENIIDESGMPKERFSAEFPKEGPSILRIQQVVRGDSAAYFCASSPRGDNQPQHFGDGTRLSIL.

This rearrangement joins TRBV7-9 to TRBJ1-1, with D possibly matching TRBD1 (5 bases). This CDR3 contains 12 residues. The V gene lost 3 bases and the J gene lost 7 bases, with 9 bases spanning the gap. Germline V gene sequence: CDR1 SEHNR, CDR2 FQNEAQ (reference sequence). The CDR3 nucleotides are TGTGCCAGCAGCTTCCCTAGGGGTGAAGCTTTCTTT. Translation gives CASSFPRGEAFF.

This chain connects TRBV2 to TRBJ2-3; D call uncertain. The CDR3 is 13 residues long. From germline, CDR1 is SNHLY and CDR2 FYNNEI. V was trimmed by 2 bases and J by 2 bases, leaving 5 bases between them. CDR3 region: CASSEYSTDTQYF. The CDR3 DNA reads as TGTGCCAGCAGTGAATACTCCACAGATACGCAGTATTTT.

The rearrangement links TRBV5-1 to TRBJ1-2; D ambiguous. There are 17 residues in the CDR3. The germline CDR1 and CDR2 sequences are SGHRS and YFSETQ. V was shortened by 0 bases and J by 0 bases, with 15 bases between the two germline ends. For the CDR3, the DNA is TGCGCCAGCAGCTTGGACCCCGGGAGGTCAGCTAACTATGGCTACACCTTC. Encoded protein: CASSLDPGRSANYGYTF.

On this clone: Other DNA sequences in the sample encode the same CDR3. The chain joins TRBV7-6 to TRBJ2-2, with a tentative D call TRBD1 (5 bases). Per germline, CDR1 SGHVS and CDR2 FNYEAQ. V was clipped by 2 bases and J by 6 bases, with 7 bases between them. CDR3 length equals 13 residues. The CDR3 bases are TGTGCCAGCAGCTTAAGGGGTCCCGGGGAGCTGTTTTTT. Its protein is CASSLRGPGELFF.

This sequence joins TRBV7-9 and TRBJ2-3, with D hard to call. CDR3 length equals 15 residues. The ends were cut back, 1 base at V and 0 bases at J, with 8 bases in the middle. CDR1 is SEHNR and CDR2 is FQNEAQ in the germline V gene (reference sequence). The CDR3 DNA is TGTGCCAGCAGCTTAGTTACAGAGAGCACAGATACGCAGTATTTT. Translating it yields CASSLVTESTDTQYF.

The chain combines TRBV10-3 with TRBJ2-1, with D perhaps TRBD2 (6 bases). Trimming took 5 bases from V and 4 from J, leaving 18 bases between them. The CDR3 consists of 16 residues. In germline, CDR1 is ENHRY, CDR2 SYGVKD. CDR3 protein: CAISPPTGGTYNEQFF. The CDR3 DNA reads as TGTGCCATCAGTCCCCCCACCGGGGGTACTTACAATGAGCAGTTCTTC.

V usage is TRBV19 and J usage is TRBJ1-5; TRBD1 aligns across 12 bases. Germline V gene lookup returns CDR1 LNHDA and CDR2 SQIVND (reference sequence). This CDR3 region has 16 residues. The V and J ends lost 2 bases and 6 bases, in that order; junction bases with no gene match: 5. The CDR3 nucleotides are TGTGCCAGTAGTATATGGGGGGGACAGGGGGCTCAGCCCCAGCATTTT. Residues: CASSIWGGQGAQPQHF.

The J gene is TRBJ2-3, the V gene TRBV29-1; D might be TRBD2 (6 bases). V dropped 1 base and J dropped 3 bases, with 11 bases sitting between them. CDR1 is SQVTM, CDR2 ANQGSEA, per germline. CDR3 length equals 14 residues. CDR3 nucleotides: TGCAGCGTTGAAGGTTGGGGGAGGACAGATACGCAGTATTTT. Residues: CSVEGWGRTDTQYF.

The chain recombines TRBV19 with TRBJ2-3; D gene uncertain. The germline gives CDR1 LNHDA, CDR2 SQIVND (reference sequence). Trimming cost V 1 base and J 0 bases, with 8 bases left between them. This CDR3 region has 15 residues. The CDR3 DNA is TGTGCCAGTAGTATAGCAGGCAGAAGCACAGATACGCAGTATTTT. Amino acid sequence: CASSIAGRSTDTQYF.